This entry lists 24 T cell receptor beta chains sequenced from one sample in a study of T-cell reconstitution after alpha-beta-depleted transplantation in children. Unique molecular identifiers were incorporated into the prepared TCRbeta library. TCRdb itself ran the PCR reads through MiXCR, one entry per CDR3 protein. The sample gives 530,000 or so distinct CDR3 sequences, over 25% of which show up once; 30% to 40% is in the top ten. Source: PBMCs, taken before TCRalphabeta/CD19-depleted stem cell transplant. Source of these receptors: a boy less than two years old with Wiskott-Aldrich syndrome, due to receive a stem cell transplant.

This clonotype was counted between two and nine times. The chain uses TRBV10-3 and TRBJ2-5; TRBD2 agrees at 7 bases. With 10 bases clipped from V and 2 bases from J, the junction kept 19 bases outside the gene matches. The CDR3 has 17 residues. The germline V gene encodes CDR1 ENHRY and CDR2 SYGVKD. The DNA for the CDR3 is TGTGCCACCGCGCCGGAGGCTAGCGGAATCCAACAAGAGACCCAGTACTTC. This gives the protein CATAPEASGIQQETQYF.

This clonotype showed up just a few times. V usage is TRBV10-3 and J usage is TRBJ1-2; D is ambiguous. The CDR3 is made up of 15 amino acids. V lost 0 bases and J lost 2, with 10 bases in between. Germline CDR1 ENHRY, CDR2 SYGVKD. CDR3 amino acids: CAISESGGLNYGYTF. In DNA, the CDR3 is TGTGCCATCAGTGAGTCTGGCGGACTAAACTATGGCTACACCTTC.

This clonotype was observed a few times. The chain recombines TRBV10-3 with TRBJ2-4; D gene uncertain. V was pared by 2 bases and J by 9 bases, with 5 bases between. From germline, CDR1 is ENHRY and CDR2 SYGVKD. The CDR3 sequence is 11 residues long. The CDR3 coding sequence is TGTGCCATCAGTGAGAAGGTCATTCAGTACTTC. Amino acid sequence: CAISEKVIQYF.

This clonotype was observed a handful of times. The chain has TRBV19 and TRBJ2-2; 11 bases are a match to TRBD2. V shed 9 bases, J shed 7 bases, and the junction held 10 bases outside the gene matches. Looked up from germline, CDR1 is LNHDA and CDR2 is SQIVND (reference sequence). The CDR3 consists of 15 residues. The CDR3 reads CASSVAGGPSGELFF. DNA of the CDR3: TGTGCCAGCAGCGTAGCGGGAGGGCCGAGCGGGGAGCTGTTTTTT.

V usage is TRBV28 and J usage is TRBJ1-3; D perhaps matches TRBD1 (6 bases). The germline CDR1 and CDR2 sequences are MDHEN and SYDVKM. The CDR3 totals 16 residues. Trimming removed 4 bases at V and 3 bases at J, with 16 bases between. CDR3 sequence reads: CASSSPSDRSGNTIYF. The CDR3 coding sequence is TGTGCCAGCAGTTCCCCGAGTGACAGGAGTGGAAACACCATATATTTT. Using reference TRBV28 and TRBJ1-3 for the parts outside the CDR3, the full variable domain is DVKVTQSSRYLVKRTGEKVFLECVQDMDHENMFWYRQDPGLGLRLIYFSYDVKMKEKGDIPEGYSVSREKKERFSLILESASTNQTSMYLCASSSPSDRSGNTIYFGEGSWLTVV.

This clonotype was seen a few times. The V gene is TRBV4-2, the J gene TRBJ1-4; D gene ambiguous. From germline, CDR1 is LGHNA and CDR2 YNFKEQ. The CDR3 runs to 14 residues. The ends were cut back, 1 base at V and 8 bases at J, with 11 bases in the middle. Written as DNA, the CDR3 is TGTGCCAGCAGCCAAGCCAGTGAGGCAGAAAAACTGTTTTTT. Protein: CASSQASEAEKLFF.

Remarks on this clonotype: One base away lies a much larger clone, so this may be a sequencing read error. This chain joins TRBV5-1 and TRBJ2-1; D is undetermined. The CDR3 contains 15 residues. Germline values: CDR1 SGHRS, CDR2 YFSETQ. V lost 0 bases and J 5 bases, leaving 12 bases between the germline ends. CDR3 sequence (DNA): TGCGCCAGCAGCTTGGGGGTGAGTTCCCACAATGAGCAGTTCTTC. It translates to CASSLGVSSHNEQFF.

This clonotype was detected only a few times. The chain carries TRBV4-1 and TRBJ2-7; D perhaps matches TRBD1 (5 bases). Trimming cost V 5 bases and J 2 bases, with 16 bases left between them. The CDR3 has 15 residues. Looked up from germline, CDR1 is MGHRA and CDR2 is YSYEKL. The CDR3 coding sequence is TGCGCCAGCAGCTGGATTAAGGACAAGGCCTACGAGCAGTACTTC. It is translated as CASSWIKDKAYEQYF.

The J gene is TRBJ2-4, the V gene TRBV15; the D call may be TRBD1 or TRBD2 (5 bases each). Trimming took off 0 bases at V and 8 bases at J, with 17 bases between the two ends. CDR3 length: 16 residues. CDR1 is LNHNV, CDR2 YYDKDF, per germline (reference sequence). The CDR3 region has the DNA TGTGCCACCAGCAGAGAACGTCAGGGATTCGGGGACATTCAGTACTTC. Translated: CATSRERQGFGDIQYF. Drawing the rest from reference TRBV15 and TRBJ2-4, the complete variable domain is DAMVIQNPRYQVTQFGKPVTLSCSQTLNHNVMYWYQQKSSQAPKLLFHYYDKDFNNEADTPDNFQSRRPNTSFCFLDIRSPGLGDTAMYLCATSRERQGFGDIQYFGAGTRLSVL.

The rearrangement joins TRBV6-1 to TRBJ2-2; a weak D match, TRBD1 (6 bases). Trimming took off 5 bases at V and 6 bases at J, with 13 bases between the two ends. Germline values: CDR1 MNHNS, CDR2 SASEGT. The CDR3 spans 14 residues. For the CDR3, the DNA is TGTGCCAGCAGTCGTACGCAGGGGCCCGGGGAGCTGTTTTTT. Translation gives CASSRTQGPGELFF.

This chain joins TRBV12-3 or TRBV12-4 and TRBJ1-2; TRBD1 is a possible D gene (5 bases). V lost 3 bases, J lost 0 bases, and 14 bases lay in between. The CDR3 contains 16 residues. CDR3 protein: CASSFRGGRTNYGYTF. CDR3 sequence (DNA): TGTGCCAGCAGTTTCCGGGGGGGACGGACTAACTATGGCTACACCTTC.

The V call is TRBV29-1, the J call TRBJ2-3, with a tentative D call TRBD2 (6 bases). CDR1 SQVTM and CDR2 ANQGSEA come from the germline V gene. V gave up 3 bases and J gave up 1 base, with 11 bases separating them. The CDR3 loop spans 14 amino acids. CDR3: CSVDRELGTDTQYF. The CDR3 DNA sequence: TGCAGCGTTGATCGGGAGCTAGGCACAGATACGCAGTATTTT.

This clonotype was observed at least ten times. The junction differs from germline at one of its ends, possibly a read error. The J gene is TRBJ2-5, the V gene TRBV5-1; no clear D gene. The CDR3 sequence is 12 residues long. Germline CDR1 is SGHRS and CDR2 is YFSETQ. The CDR3 coding sequence is TGTGCCAGCAGTTTAAAGGGAGAGACCCAGTACTTC. Residues: CASSLKGETQYF.

This chain uses TRBV29-1 with TRBJ2-1, with a weak D call TRBD1 (5 bases). Trimming pared 4 bases from V and 0 bases from J, leaving 10 bases between. Germline CDR1 is SQVTM and CDR2 is ANQGSEA. This CDR3 spans 14 amino acids. The CDR3 spells CSVVLTVSYNEQFF. The CDR3 DNA reads as TGCAGCGTTGTCCTGACAGTCTCCTACAATGAGCAGTTCTTC.

The CDR3 loop is CASILRGAYNEQFF. CDR3 DNA sequence: TGTGCCAGCATCTTACGGGGGGCCTACAATGAGCAGTTCTTC. V and J are TRBV5-6 and TRBJ2-1; TRBD2 matches 7 bases. The V gene end was trimmed by 6 bases and the J gene end by 2 bases; junction bases not matched to a gene: 5. CDR1 is SGHDT and CDR2 is YYEEEE in the germline V gene. CDR3 size: 14 residues. Filled out from reference TRBV5-6 and TRBJ2-1, the complete variable domain reads DAGVTQSPTHLIKTRGQQVTLRCSPKSGHDTVSWYQQALGQGPQFIFQYYEEEERQRGNFPDRFSGHQFPNYSSELNVNALLLGDSALYLCASILRGAYNEQFFGPGTRLTVL.

The chain carries TRBV7-3 and TRBJ2-3; 9 bases map to TRBD1. V lost 4 bases and J lost 2; bases outside the gene matches: 4. The CDR3 runs to 15 residues. The germline gives CDR1 SGHTA, CDR2 FQGTGA. DNA for the CDR3: TGTGCCAGCAGCTCACAGGGGGCCAACACAGATACGCAGTATTTT. Residues: CASSSQGANTDTQYF.

This clonotype was counted between two and nine times. The rearrangement links TRBV10-3 to TRBJ2-7, with D perhaps matching TRBD2 (7 bases). The V and J ends lost 0 bases and 0 bases respectively, with 9 bases between them. The length of the CDR3 is 15 residues. The germline V gene has CDR1 ENHRY and CDR2 SYGVKD. The CDR3: CAISESRGGSYEQYF. CDR3 DNA sequence: TGTGCCATCAGTGAGTCGAGGGGGGGCTCCTACGAGCAGTACTTC.

This clonotype was counted a few times. This chain joins TRBV2 and TRBJ2-1; 14 bases are a match to TRBD2. CDR3 length: 16 residues. Germline V lookup: CDR1 SNHLY, CDR2 FYNNEI. Unmatched junction bases numbered 7, after V lost 6 bases and J lost 6 bases. The CDR3 here is CASRPKGTSGGNEQFF. In DNA, the CDR3 is TGTGCCAGCAGACCTAAGGGGACTAGCGGGGGCAATGAGCAGTTCTTC.

The chain carries TRBV20-1 and TRBJ2-7; D is perhaps TRBD1 (5 bases). V was pared by 7 bases and J by 3 bases, with 10 bases between. This CDR3 has 11 amino acids. Germline-derived CDR1 and CDR2 are DFQATT and SNEGSKA (reference sequence). Written as DNA, the CDR3 is TGCAGTGGGGTCACAGGCTACGAGCAGTACTTC. This encodes CSGVTGYEQYF.

This clonotype came up a few times. This rearrangement joins TRBV5-1 to TRBJ2-5; D remains unclear. Germline lookup yields CDR1 SGHRS and CDR2 YFSETQ. This CDR3 has 15 amino acids. The ends were cut back, 5 bases at V and 5 bases at J, with 19 bases in the middle. The CDR3 region has the DNA TGCGCCAGCAGACTTGGAAATTCTAGATTGGAGACCCAGTACTTC. Its protein product is CASRLGNSRLETQYF.

The V gene is TRBV5-1, the J gene TRBJ2-1; possibly TRBD1 for D (5 bases). Trimming cost V 2 bases and J 0 bases, with 15 bases left between them. Germline V gives CDR1 SGHRS, CDR2 YFSETQ. The CDR3 is 17 residues long. The CDR3 spells CASSFVGVHLSYNEQFF. CDR3 nucleotides: TGCGCCAGCAGCTTCGTAGGGGTCCATCTCTCCTACAATGAGCAGTTCTTC.

This chain joins TRBV9 and TRBJ2-1; TRBD2 matches at 8 bases. CDR1 SGDLS and CDR2 YYNGEE come from the germline V gene. This CDR3 has 14 amino acids. V lost 4 bases and J lost 8; bases outside the gene matches: 8. CDR3 loop: CASSPWTSPHEQFF. CDR3 DNA: TGTGCCAGCAGCCCATGGACTAGCCCCCATGAGCAGTTCTTC.

This clonotype was seen a handful of times. DNA for the CDR3: TGCGCCAGCAGCTTGGGAGCAGACCACAATGAGCAGTTCTTC. This gives the protein CASSLGADHNEQFF. The J gene is TRBJ2-1, the V gene TRBV5-1; no reliable D call. This CDR3 comprises 14 residues. V lost 0 bases and J lost 5, with 9 bases in between. Looked up from germline, CDR1 is SGHRS and CDR2 is YFSETQ.

This clonotype was seen only once. J is TRBJ2-1 and V is TRBV20-1; maybe TRBD1 (5 bases). This CDR3 contains 14 residues. The V end lost 6 bases, the J end lost 0 bases, and 12 bases lay between the germline ends. The germline V gene has CDR1 DFQATT and CDR2 SNEGSKA (reference sequence). The DNA for the CDR3 is TGCAGTGCAACGACAGTAAGCTCCTACAATGAGCAGTTCTTC. Its translation: CSATTVSSYNEQFF.